The 29 T cell receptor beta chains reported below all come from one sample, sequenced in a study of T cell changes during pregnancy in multiple sclerosis. TCRdb's table, derived via immunoSEQ multiplex PCR, lists solely in-frame clones and lacks some. The sample has tens of thousands of clones; approximately 90% are singletons. The sequencing used peripheral blood, collected before pregnancy. All receptors come from a female donor with multiple sclerosis, enrolled in a pregnancy study.

This clone rates as medium-sized. The chain uses TRBV5-4 and TRBJ2-2; D possibly corresponds to TRBD2 (5 bases). Between the trimmed V and J ends, which lost 4 bases and 2 bases, there was a span of 12 bases. Germline-derived CDR1 and CDR2 are SGHNT and YYREEE (reference sequence). There are 15 residues in the CDR3. The CDR3, as DNA: TGTGCCAGCAGCGCGGACTTAGCTAACACCGGGGAGCTGTTTTTT. Protein product: CASSADLANTGELFF.

A single count supports this clone. The chain joins TRBV1 to TRBJ2-1; TRBD2 is the table's D call and was not checked against the DNA. TRBV1 is noted as a pseudogene. CDR3 length equals 17 residues. DNA for the CDR3: TGCACCAGCAGCCAAGATGGCCTAGCGGCCCCTTTGAATGAGCAGTTCTTC. Its translation is CTSSQDGLAAPLNEQFF.

This chain links TRBV30 with TRBJ1-2; the D is unclear. CDR1 and CDR2 (germline): GTSNPN, SVGIG (reference sequence). The V gene lost 1 base and the J gene lost 8 bases, with 14 bases spanning the gap. CDR3 size: 13 residues. CDR3 sequence (DNA): TGTGCCTGGAGTGAAGGGAGGGTAGGAGGCTACACCTTC. It encodes CAWSEGRVGGYTF.

This clone was observed a handful of times. The rearrangement links TRBV19 to TRBJ1-1; TRBD1 might be the D (5 bases). Deletions cut 7 bases from V and 0 bases from J, with 15 bases between. Germline V lookup: CDR1 LNHDA, CDR2 SQIVND (reference sequence). CDR3 length: 15 amino acids. The CDR3 region has the DNA TGTGCCAGTACCCTCACGGCAGGGATGAACACTGAAGCTTTCTTT. Translation gives CASTLTAGMNTEAFF.

The rearrangement uses TRBV5-1 and TRBJ2-4; 11 positions agree with TRBD1. There are 13 residues in the CDR3. V gave up 4 bases and J gave up 9 bases; unmatched junction bases: 3. CDR1 and CDR2 (germline): SGHRS, YFSETQ. The CDR3 DNA is TGCGCCAGCAGCGAGGGACAGGGGGTCATTCAGTACTTC. It encodes CASSEGQGVIQYF. The variable domain in full, completed from reference TRBV5-1 and TRBJ2-4, reads KAGVTQTPRYLIKTRGQQVTLSCSPISGHRSVSWYQQTPGQGLQFLFEYFSETQRNKGNFPGRFSGRQFSNSRSEMNVSTLELGDSALYLCASSEGQGVIQYFGAGTRLSVL.

Here the CDR3 reads CASSPREGSGDTQYF. CDR3 nucleotide sequence: TGTGCCAGCTCACCTCGGGAGGGGAGTGGCGATACGCAGTATTTT. The chain recombines TRBV18 with TRBJ2-3; TRBD2 aligns across 8 bases. Germline V gene data show CDR1 as KGHSH and CDR2 as LQKENI. V dropped 3 bases and J dropped 6; count of bases not matched to a gene: 8. CDR3 length: 15 amino acids. Drawing the rest from reference TRBV18 and TRBJ2-3, the complete variable domain is NAGVMQNPRHLVRRRGQEARLRCSPMKGHSHVYWYRQLPEEGLKFMVYLQKENIIDESGMPKERFSAEFPKEGPSILRIQQVVRGDSAAYFCASSPREGSGDTQYFGPGTRLTVL.

The rearrangement uses TRBV4-2 and TRBJ1-5; D uncertain. Trimming took off 3 bases at V and 6 bases at J, with 15 bases between the two ends. Germline values: CDR1 LGHNA, CDR2 YNFKEQ. This CDR3 is built from 15 residues. CDR3 residues: CASSQEVSDAQPQHF. In DNA, the CDR3 is TGTGCCAGCAGCCAGGAGGTGAGTGACGCTCAGCCCCAGCATTTT.

J is TRBJ2-3 and V is TRBV7-2; 7 bases align to TRBD1. This CDR3 spans 16 amino acids. V lost 1 base and J lost 1; bases outside the gene matches: 5. Germline assignment: CDR1 SGHTA and CDR2 FQGNSA. The CDR3 loop reads CASSLVFQGGTDTQYF. CDR3 nucleotide sequence: TGTGCCAGCAGCTTAGTTTTCCAGGGGGGCACAGATACGCAGTATTTT.

J is TRBJ1-2 and V is TRBV6-1; D is undetermined. Germline V gene sequence: CDR1 MNHNS, CDR2 SASEGT. This CDR3 has 15 residues. Trimming shortened V by 2 bases and J by 2 bases, and 12 bases separated the two germline ends. CDR3 amino acids: CASSERAGLNYGYTF. In DNA, the CDR3 is TGTGCCAGCAGTGAAAGGGCAGGACTGAACTATGGCTACACCTTC.

The chain recombines TRBV2 with TRBJ2-4; 11 nucleotides line up with TRBD1. CDR1 is SNHLY, CDR2 FYNNEI, per germline. V lost 1 base and J lost 0; bases outside the gene matches: 2. This CDR3 spans 17 amino acids. The CDR3 DNA is TGTGCCAGCAGTGAAGGGACAGGGGGCTTAGCCAAAAACATTCAGTACTTC. Amino acids: CASSEGTGGLAKNIQYF.

This clone came up once. The V gene is TRBV19, the J gene TRBJ1-5; 8 nucleotides agree with TRBD1. Trimming cost V 6 bases and J 3 bases; bases outside gene matches: 7. Germline assignment: CDR1 LNHDA and CDR2 SQIVND (reference sequence). The CDR3 covers 15 residues. DNA of the CDR3: TGTGCCAGTAGGGACGTACAGGGGGACAATCAGCCCCAGCATTTT. Protein sequence: CASRDVQGDNQPQHF.

V is TRBV5-1 and J is TRBJ2-3; D not certain. Germline assignment: CDR1 SGHRS and CDR2 YFSETQ. With 4 bases removed from V and 0 bases from J, the gap between germline ends came to 6 bases. The CDR3 contains 13 residues. CDR3 protein: CASSLVSTDTQYF. DNA of the CDR3: TGCGCCAGCAGCCTAGTGAGCACAGATACGCAGTATTTT.

The CDR3 reads CASSPDPRGLAAYNEQFF. CDR3 bases: TGCGCCAGCAGCCCGGACCCCCGAGGACTAGCGGCGTACAATGAGCAGTTCTTC. The J gene is TRBJ2-1, the V gene TRBV5-1; 10 bases match TRBD2. The CDR3 is made up of 18 amino acids. The germline CDR1 and CDR2 sequences are SGHRS and YFSETQ. V lost 4 bases, J lost 4 bases, and 14 bases stayed unmatched. Full variable domain (remainder filled in from reference TRBV5-1 and TRBJ2-1): KAGVTQTPRYLIKTRGQQVTLSCSPISGHRSVSWYQQTPGQGLQFLFEYFSETQRNKGNFPGRFSGRQFSNSRSEMNVSTLELGDSALYLCASSPDPRGLAAYNEQFFGPGTRLTVL.

The V and J genes are TRBV28 and TRBJ1-2; perhaps TRBD1 as D (5 bases). The CDR3 runs to 14 residues. V lost 7 bases to trimming and J lost 0 bases, with 12 bases between them. Germline lookup yields CDR1 MDHEN and CDR2 SYDVKM. The CDR3, as DNA: TGTGCCAGCACTCACAGGACTACTAACTATGGCTACACCTTC. Translation gives CASTHRTTNYGYTF.

This chain connects TRBV7-9 to TRBJ2-2; 11 bases are shared with TRBD1. Losses at the gene ends were 4 bases for V and 4 bases for J; bases not matched to a gene: 8. Per the germline V gene, CDR1 is SEHNR and CDR2 is FQNEAQ (reference sequence). This CDR3 contains 17 residues. In nucleotides, the CDR3 is TGTGCCAGCAGCTCTCCCTCCGGGACAGGGGGCACCGGGGAGCTGTTTTTT. Translating it yields CASSSPSGTGGTGELFF.

This rearrangement joins TRBV19 to TRBJ2-7; 7 positions agree with TRBD2. The CDR3 totals 13 residues. V shed 6 bases, J shed 1 base, and the junction held 3 bases outside the gene matches. CDR1 and CDR2 (germline): LNHDA, SQIVND (reference sequence). The CDR3: CASSGAGSYEQYF. The CDR3 DNA follows: TGTGCCAGTAGCGGAGCGGGATCCTACGAGCAGTACTTC.

On this clone itself: The junction shows a germline mismatch at one end, possibly a read error. The rearrangement links TRBV9 to TRBJ2-1, with 8 bases fitting TRBD2. The CDR3 is made up of 15 amino acids. Germline V CDR1 and CDR2: SGDLS, YYNGEE. The CDR3 nucleotides read TGTGCCAGCGGATCACAGCGGGGGCTCAGTGCCGAGCGGTTCTTC. It specifies CASGSQRGLSAERFF.

The chain links TRBV19 to TRBJ2-3, with TRBD2 matching 11 bases. V dropped 4 bases and J dropped 2; count of bases not matched to a gene: 14. The CDR3 has 19 residues. The germline V gene encodes CDR1 LNHDA and CDR2 SQIVND (reference sequence). The CDR3 DNA sequence: TGTGCCAGTAGTAACCCGGGAACGGCTAGCGGGGGGACCACAGATACGCAGTATTTT. This codes for CASSNPGTASGGTTDTQYF.

V usage is TRBV13 and J usage is TRBJ2-7; a weak D match, TRBD1 (5 bases). V dropped 5 bases and J dropped 0 bases, with 11 bases sitting between them. From germline, CDR1 is PRHDT and CDR2 FYEKMQ (reference sequence). This CDR3 has 14 amino acids. CDR3 residues: CASSPRQPSYEQYF. CDR3 DNA: TGTGCCAGCAGCCCGCGACAGCCCTCCTACGAGCAGTACTTC. The whole variable domain, remainder taken from reference TRBV13 and TRBJ2-7, is AAGVIQSPRHLIKEKRETATLKCYPIPRHDTVYWYQQGPGQDPQFLISFYEKMQSDKGSIPDRFSAQQFSDYHSELNMSSLELGDSALYFCASSPRQPSYEQYFGPGTRLTVT.

This sequence joins TRBV6-5 and TRBJ2-2; TRBD1 might be the D (5 bases). This CDR3 comprises 15 residues. V was clipped by 2 bases and J by 1 base, with 8 bases between them. Germline CDR1 is MNHEY and CDR2 is SVGAGI. CDR3 in amino acids: CASSYETVNTGELFF. In nucleotides, the CDR3 is TGTGCCAGCAGTTACGAGACAGTGAACACCGGGGAGCTGTTTTTT.

V usage is TRBV30 and J usage is TRBJ1-1; no clear D gene. Trimming shortened V by 5 bases and J by 8 bases, and 21 bases separated the two germline ends. The length of the CDR3 is 14 residues. CDR1 GTSNPN and CDR2 SVGIG come from the germline V gene (reference sequence). The chain's CDR3 is CAWAPQPQAPEAFF. As DNA, the CDR3 is TGTGCCTGGGCCCCCCAACCTCAAGCCCCCGAAGCTTTCTTT.

The chain combines TRBV19 with TRBJ2-7; D is undetermined. The CDR3 has 15 amino acids. CDR1 is LNHDA, CDR2 SQIVND, per germline (reference sequence). V was shortened by 0 bases and J by 2 bases, with 11 bases between the two germline ends. This CDR3 reads CASSIDKEDPYEQYF. CDR3 sequence (DNA): TGTGCCAGTAGTATAGACAAAGAGGATCCCTACGAGCAGTACTTC.

V is TRBV7-2 and J is TRBJ2-7; 9 nucleotides line up with TRBD2. This CDR3 is 14 amino acids long. The V gene's germline CDR1 is SGHTA and CDR2 FQGNSA. Losses at the gene ends were 1 base for V and 6 bases for J; bases not matched to a gene: 4. DNA of the CDR3: TGTGCCAGCAGCTTAGAGCTAGCGGGAACCGAGCAGTACTTC. Translating gives CASSLELAGTEQYF.

The CDR3 loop reads CASSNRGDNTGELFF. The CDR3 DNA is TGTGCCAGCAGCAACAGGGGGGATAACACCGGGGAGCTGTTTTTT. The chain uses TRBV4-2 and TRBJ2-2, with 8 bases lining up with TRBD1. This CDR3 comprises 15 residues. CDR1 is LGHNA, CDR2 YNFKEQ, per germline. V was clipped by 5 bases and J by 2 bases; unmatched bases: 4.

This clone appeared once. This sequence joins TRBV7-2 and TRBJ1-1; D uncertain. This CDR3 contains 13 residues. CDR1 and CDR2 (germline): SGHTA, FQGNSA. V was cut by 5 bases and J by 3 bases, with 10 bases left in between. Here the CDR3 reads CASSESGHTEAFF. In DNA, the CDR3 is TGTGCCAGCAGCGAGTCCGGTCACACTGAAGCTTTCTTT.

The chain joins TRBV7-2 to TRBJ1-4; weak D call: TRBD1 (6 bases). Germline CDR1 SGHTA, CDR2 FQGNSA. The CDR3 totals 16 residues. V lost 1 base and J lost 8, with 17 bases in between. The CDR3 DNA is TGTGCCAGCAGCTTAGTAATGGCAGGGGCTGTCGAAAAACTGTTTTTT. Translating it yields CASSLVMAGAVEKLFF.

The chain has TRBV5-1 and TRBJ1-2, with D tentatively TRBD1 (6 bases). CDR3 length: 13 residues. Germline V gene data show CDR1 as SGHRS and CDR2 as YFSETQ. Between the trimmed V and J ends, which lost 4 bases and 3 bases, there was a span of 10 bases. The CDR3 coding sequence is TGCGCCAGCAGCCAAGGGGGGGACTATGGCTACACCTTC. Its translation: CASSQGGDYGYTF.

This clone occurred a few times. CDR3 sequence: CSVEQGAGETQYF. CDR3 in DNA: TGCAGCGTTGAGCAGGGTGCCGGGGAGACCCAGTACTTC. The chain links TRBV29-1 to TRBJ2-5; weak D call: TRBD1 (5 bases). The V gene lost 3 bases and the J gene lost 5 bases, with 13 bases spanning the gap. Germline CDR1 and CDR2: SQVTM and ANQGSEA. This CDR3 contains 13 residues.

The chain couples TRBV7-9 to TRBJ1-5; TRBD1 matches 8 bases. Germline V gene lookup returns CDR1 SEHNR and CDR2 FQNEAQ (reference sequence). V trimming: 5 bases; J trimming: 4 bases; junction bases outside the gene matches: 10. The CDR3 has 16 residues. The DNA of the CDR3 is TGTGCCAGCAGCCCAGGGACAGGCCCTTGGAATCAGCCCCAGCATTTT. Its protein is CASSPGTGPWNQPQHF. Full variable domain (rest looked up from reference TRBV7-9 and TRBJ1-5): DTGVSQNPRHKITKRGQNVTFRCDPISEHNRLYWYRQTLGQGPEFLTYFQNEAQLEKSRLLSDRFSAERPKGSFSTLEIQRTEQGDSAMYLCASSPGTGPWNQPQHFGDGTRLSIL.